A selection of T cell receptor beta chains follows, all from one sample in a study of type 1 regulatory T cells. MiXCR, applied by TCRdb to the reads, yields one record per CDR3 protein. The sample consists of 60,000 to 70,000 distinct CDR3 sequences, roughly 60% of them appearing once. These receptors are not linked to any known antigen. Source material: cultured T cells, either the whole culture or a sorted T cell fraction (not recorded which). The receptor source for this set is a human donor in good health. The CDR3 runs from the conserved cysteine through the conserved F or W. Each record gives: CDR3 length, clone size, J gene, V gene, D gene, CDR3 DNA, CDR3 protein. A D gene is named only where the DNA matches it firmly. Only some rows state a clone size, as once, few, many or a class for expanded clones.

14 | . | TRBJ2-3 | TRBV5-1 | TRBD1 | TGCGCCAGTAATACCGGGACAGGAGCAGATACGCAGTATTTT | CASNTGTGADTQYF
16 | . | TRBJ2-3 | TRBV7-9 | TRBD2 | TGTGCCAGCAGCTTAATAACGGGAGGGCCGGGAGATACGCAGTATTTT | CASSLITGGPGDTQYF
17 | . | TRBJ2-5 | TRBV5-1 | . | TGCGCCAGCAGCCACACCGACTCCCTAGCGTCCCGAGAGACCCAGTACTTC | CASSHTDSLASRETQYF
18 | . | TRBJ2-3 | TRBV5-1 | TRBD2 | TGCGCCAGCAGTTCGCTAGCGGGAGGGATGGCTAGCACAGATACGCAGTATTTT | CASSSLAGGMASTDTQYF
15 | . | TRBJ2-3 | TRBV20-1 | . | TGCAGTCCACAGCCCCAAAGCGGGAGCACAGATACGCAGTATTTT | CSPQPQSGSTDTQYF
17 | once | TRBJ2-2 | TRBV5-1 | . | TGCGCCAGCAGCTTGGATCCGACCAGCGTTAACACCGGGGAGCTGTTTTTT | CASSLDPTSVNTGELFF
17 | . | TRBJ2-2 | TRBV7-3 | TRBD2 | TGTGCCAGCAGCTTACCCCGGACTAGCGGGGGGTCCGGGGAGCTGTTTTTT | CASSLPRTSGGSGELFF
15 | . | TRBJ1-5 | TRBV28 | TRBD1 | TGTGCCAGCAGTTCCGGGCAGGGGGGTAATCAGCCCCAGCATTTT | CASSSGQGGNQPQHF
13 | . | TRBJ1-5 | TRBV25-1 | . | TGTGCCAGCAGATCCAGTCTCAATCAGCCCCAGCATTTT | CASRSSLNQPQHF
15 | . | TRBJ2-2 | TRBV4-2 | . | TGTGCCAGCAGCCAAGGATCGGGGGACACCGGGGAGCTGTTTTTT | CASSQGSGDTGELFF
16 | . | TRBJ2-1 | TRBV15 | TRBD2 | TGTGCCACCAGTCCAGACACTAGCGGGGTCTACAATGAGCAGTTCTTC | CATSPDTSGVYNEQFF
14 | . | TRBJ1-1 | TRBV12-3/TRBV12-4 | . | TGTGCCAGCAGTCAAAGATCCGTGAACACTGAAGCTTTCTTT | CASSQRSVNTEAFF
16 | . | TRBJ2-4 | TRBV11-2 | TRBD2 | TGTGCCAGCACCCAGGGTGGTAGCGGGAAAAAAAACATTCAGTACTTC | CASTQGGSGKKNIQYF
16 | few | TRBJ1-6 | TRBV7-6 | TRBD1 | TGTGCCAGCAGCTTTCTTCCGGGACAGGATAATTCACCCCTCCACTTT | CASSFLPGQDNSPLHF